A single sample is the source of the 6 T cell receptor beta chains below, sequenced in a study of T cells in Graves' hyperthyroidism and ophthalmopathy. Template material for amplifying TCR beta CDR3 regions consisted of RNA transcripts. Initially, a first-round RT-PCR of the TCR CDR3 employed the HTBI primer set. MiXCR, run by TCRdb on the multiplex PCR reads, gives a single entry per CDR3 protein. The table includes roughly 740,000 distinct CDR3 sequences, around 15% detected once. Material for sequencing was blood. These receptors originate from a man younger than 30 with Graves' hyperthyroidism.

There are many counts of this clonotype. The chain carries TRBV20-1 and TRBJ2-1, with 12 bases identical to TRBD2. V gave up 3 bases and J gave up 12 bases; unmatched junction bases: 9. The CDR3 is 14 residues long. Germline V lookup: CDR1 DFQATT, CDR2 SNEGSKA (reference sequence). The CDR3 loop is CSASLASGRGGQFF. The CDR3 nucleotides are TGCAGTGCTAGTCTAGCTAGCGGGAGGGGAGGGCAGTTCTTC.

This clonotype has a handful of counts. In DNA, the CDR3 is TGTGCCAGCTCAGGGCGCCGGGACAGGGTCCAGCCCCAGCATTTT. Encoded protein: CASSGRRDRVQPQHF. The chain uses TRBV18 and TRBJ1-5, with 9 positions matching TRBD1. Per germline, CDR1 KGHSH and CDR2 LQKENI. The CDR3 runs 15 residues. V was pared by 5 bases and J by 7 bases, with 9 bases of the junction left unmatched.

The rearrangement uses TRBV7-2 and TRBJ1-1, with 7 bases identical to TRBD1. CDR1 SGHTA and CDR2 FQGNSA come from the germline V gene. This CDR3 spans 15 amino acids. V lost 6 bases, J lost 3 bases, and 10 bases stayed unmatched. Here the CDR3 DNA reads TGTGCCAGCAGTCCTCTTAACAGGGGCGACACTGAAGCTTTCTTT. Its translation is CASSPLNRGDTEAFF.

CDR3 bases: TGTGCCACCAGCGGGGGGGTTTTAAGAGAAGCTTTCTTT. Translated: CATSGGVLREAFF. The chain has TRBV24-1 and TRBJ1-1, with D possibly being TRBD1 (5 bases). The CDR3 spans 13 residues. The V gene lost 7 bases and the J gene lost 8 bases, with 16 bases spanning the gap. Per the germline V gene, CDR1 is KGHDR and CDR2 is SFDVKD.

The V call is TRBV28, the J call TRBJ2-3, with a tentative D call TRBD2 (7 bases). Per germline, CDR1 MDHEN and CDR2 SYDVKM. The CDR3 runs 16 residues. V was shortened by 6 bases and J by 0 bases, with 16 bases between the two germline ends. The CDR3 is CASREQGLTSTDTQYF. CDR3 bases: TGTGCCAGCAGGGAACAGGGACTAACTAGCACAGATACGCAGTATTTT.

The chain links TRBV29-1 to TRBJ2-5, with D unresolved. Trimming cost V 3 bases and J 3 bases, with 8 bases left between them. In germline, CDR1 is SQVTM, CDR2 ANQGSEA. The CDR3 runs 12 residues. Written as DNA, the CDR3 is TGCAGCGTTGATAGCTCGAAAGAGACCCAGTACTTC. Translation: CSVDSSKETQYF.